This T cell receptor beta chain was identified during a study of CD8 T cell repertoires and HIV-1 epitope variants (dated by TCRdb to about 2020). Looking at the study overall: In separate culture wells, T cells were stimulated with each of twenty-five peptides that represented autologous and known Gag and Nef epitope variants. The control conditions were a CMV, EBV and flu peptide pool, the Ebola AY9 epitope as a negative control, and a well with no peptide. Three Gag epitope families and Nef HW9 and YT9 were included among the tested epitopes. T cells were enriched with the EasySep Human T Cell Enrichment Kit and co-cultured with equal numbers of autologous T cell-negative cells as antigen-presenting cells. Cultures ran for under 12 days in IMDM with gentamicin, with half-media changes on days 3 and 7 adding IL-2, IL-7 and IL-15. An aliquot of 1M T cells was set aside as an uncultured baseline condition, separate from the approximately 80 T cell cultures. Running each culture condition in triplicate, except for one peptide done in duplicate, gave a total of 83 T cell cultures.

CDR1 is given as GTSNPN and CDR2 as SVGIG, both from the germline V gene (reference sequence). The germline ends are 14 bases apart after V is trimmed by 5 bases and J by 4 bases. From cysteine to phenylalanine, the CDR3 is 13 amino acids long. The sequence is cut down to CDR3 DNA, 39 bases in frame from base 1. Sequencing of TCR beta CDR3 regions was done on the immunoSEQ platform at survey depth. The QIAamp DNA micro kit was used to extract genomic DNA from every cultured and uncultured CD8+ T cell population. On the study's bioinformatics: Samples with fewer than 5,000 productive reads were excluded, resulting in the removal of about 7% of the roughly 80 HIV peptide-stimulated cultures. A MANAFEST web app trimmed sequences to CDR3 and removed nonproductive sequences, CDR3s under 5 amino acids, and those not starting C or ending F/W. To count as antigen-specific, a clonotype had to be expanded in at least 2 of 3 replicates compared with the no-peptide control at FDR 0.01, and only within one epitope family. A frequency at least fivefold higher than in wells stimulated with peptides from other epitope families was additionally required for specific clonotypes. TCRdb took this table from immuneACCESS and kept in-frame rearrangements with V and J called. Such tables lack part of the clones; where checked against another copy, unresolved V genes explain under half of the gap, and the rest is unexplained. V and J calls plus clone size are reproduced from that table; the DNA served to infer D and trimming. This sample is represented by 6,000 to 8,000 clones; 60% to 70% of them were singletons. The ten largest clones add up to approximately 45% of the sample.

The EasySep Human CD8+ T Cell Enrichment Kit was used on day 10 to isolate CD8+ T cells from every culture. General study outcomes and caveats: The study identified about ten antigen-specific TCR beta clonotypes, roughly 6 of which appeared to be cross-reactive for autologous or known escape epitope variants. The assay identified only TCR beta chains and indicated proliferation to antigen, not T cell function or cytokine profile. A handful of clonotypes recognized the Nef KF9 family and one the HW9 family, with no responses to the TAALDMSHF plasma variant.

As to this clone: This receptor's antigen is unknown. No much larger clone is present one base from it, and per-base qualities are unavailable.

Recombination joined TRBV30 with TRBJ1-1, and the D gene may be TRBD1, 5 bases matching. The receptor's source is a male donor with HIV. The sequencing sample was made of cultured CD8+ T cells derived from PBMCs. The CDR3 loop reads CAWDSSGGTEAFF. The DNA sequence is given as TGTGCCTGGGACAGTTCGGGAGGCACTGAAGCTTTCTTT.